The clone carrying this T cell receptor (beta chain) was observed at least ten times. J was trimmed by 10 bases and V by 6 bases; bases with no gene match: 8. From germline, CDR1 is MNHEY and CDR2 SVGAGI. The CDR3 loop spans 12 amino acids. This specimen comes from a study of CD8 T cells in ankylosing spondylitis. TCRdb ran MiXCR on the 5' RACE reads and lists one entry per CDR3 protein. The table records under 300,000 distinct CDR3 sequences, 8% to 9.5% of them present only once. The rearrangement links TRBV6-5 to TRBJ1-1, with 7 bases lining up with TRBD1. The sequence was collected from a male donor with ankylosing spondylitis or in good health (not recorded which). Sequenced input: blood, either unsorted or a sorted T cell fraction (not recorded which). The CDR3 loop is CASRGTGVSAFF. CDR3 DNA sequence: TGTGCCAGCAGGGGAACAGGGGTTTCAGCTTTCTTT.